These T cell receptor beta chains were read from a single sample in a study of blood T cell repertoires in COVID-19. Assay: immunoSEQ multiplex PCR; the TCRdb copy retains only in-frame clones and omits some. The data hold around 170,000 clones, with about 82% observed a single time. Source material: PBMCs or T cells enriched from blood (not recorded which). These receptors all come from a woman in her 30s who had recovered from COVID-19. The CDR3 runs from the conserved cysteine through the conserved F or W. A D gene is named only where the DNA matches it firmly. For some rows the clone size is stated as once, few or many, or as a class when expanded; others skip it.

DNA: TGTGCCAGCAGCCTGGACAGGGGATCTGGAAACACCATATATTTT
CDR3: CASSLDRGSGNTIYF
V: TRBV5-5
size: NA
D: TRBD1
J: TRBJ1-3

DNA: TGTGCCAGCAGCCAGGACAGGGGGCGGACTAACTATGGCTACACCTTC
CDR3: CASSQDRGRTNYGYTF
V: TRBV11-2
size: NA
D: TRBD1
J: TRBJ1-2

DNA: TGTGCCAGCAGTGCCAAACCGGAGGGGAGCAATCAGCCCCAGCATTTT
CDR3: CASSAKPEGSNQPQHF
V: TRBV6-1
size: NA
D: NA
J: TRBJ1-5

DNA: TGTGCCAGCAGGGGTACTAGCGGGAGCACCGGGGAGCTGTTTTTT
CDR3: CASRGTSGSTGELFF
V: TRBV2
size: NA
D: TRBD2
J: TRBJ2-2

DNA: TGTGCCAGCAGGGTAAGAGACACTGAAGCTTTCTTT
CDR3: CASRVRDTEAFF
V: TRBV2
size: NA
D: NA
J: TRBJ1-1

DNA: TGTGCCAGCAGCACGACACGGAACACTGAAGCTTTCTTT
CDR3: CASSTTRNTEAFF
V: TRBV5-4
size: NA
D: NA
J: TRBJ1-1

DNA: TGCGCCAGCAGCCAAGAGGGGGGGCGGAGGCCGTCCTACGAGCAGTACTTC
CDR3: CASSQEGGRRPSYEQYF
V: TRBV4-1
size: NA
D: NA
J: TRBJ2-7

DNA: TGTGCCAGCAGCTACGGTCGTTACGAGCAGTACTTC
CDR3: CASSYGRYEQYF
V: TRBV11-2
size: NA
D: NA
J: TRBJ2-7

DNA: TGTGCCAGCAGCTCGGATGCCGCGGGGGACACTGAAGCTTTCTTT
CDR3: CASSSDAAGDTEAFF
V: TRBV11-2
size: NA
D: NA
J: TRBJ1-1

DNA: TGCAGCGGGGGACAGGGGCTCACTGAAGCTTTCTTT
CDR3: CSGGQGLTEAFF
V: TRBV29-1
size: NA
D: TRBD1
J: TRBJ1-1

DNA: TGCGCCAGCAGCCTGACGGGTCTGGGTTCACCCCTCCACTTT
CDR3: CASSLTGLGSPLHF
V: TRBV5-1
size: few
D: NA
J: TRBJ1-6

DNA: TGCGCCAGCAGCTTGGACAGCTATGGCTACACCTTC
CDR3: CASSLDSYGYTF
V: TRBV5-1
size: NA
D: NA
J: TRBJ1-2

DNA: TGTGCCAGCAGTTTGGCAGGGAATGGCTACACCTTC
CDR3: CASSLAGNGYTF
V: TRBV27
size: few
D: NA
J: TRBJ1-2

DNA: TGTGCCAGCAGCTCGTACCTCCAGGGGAAGGACACTGAAGCTTTCTTT
CDR3: CASSSYLQGKDTEAFF
V: TRBV11-2
size: NA
D: NA
J: TRBJ1-1

DNA: TGTGCCAGCAGAGAACAGGGCAACACTGAAGCTTTCTTT
CDR3: CASREQGNTEAFF
V: TRBV2
size: once
D: NA
J: TRBJ1-1

DNA: TGCGCCAGCAGCCACGCGGACAGGGACCCAACTGAAGCTTTCTTT
CDR3: CASSHADRDPTEAFF
V: TRBV4-1
size: NA
D: TRBD1
J: TRBJ1-1

DNA: TGTGCCAGCAGCGCTATCACAGGGGTTTGGAATCAGCCCCAGCATTTT
CDR3: CASSAITGVWNQPQHF
V: TRBV7-6
size: NA
D: TRBD1
J: TRBJ1-5